A single sample is the source of the 30 T cell receptor beta chains below, sequenced in a study of blood T cells in healthy people across ages. With a J-beta primer mix and a sample-barcoded 5' primer, a second PCR ran about 6 to 11 cycles. Each CDR3 protein is one row after TCRdb ran MiXCR on the 5' RACE reads. The data hold fewer than 2,000,000 distinct CDR3 sequences, with about 35% observed a single time. Sequenced: blood. These receptors came from a woman in her twenties or thirties in good health.

This sequence joins TRBV11-2 and TRBJ2-1, with 8 nucleotides matching TRBD2. The CDR3 consists of 15 residues. V shed 5 bases, J shed 5 bases, and the junction held 8 bases outside the gene matches. Germline CDR1 SGHAT, CDR2 FQNNGV. In DNA form, the CDR3 reads TGTGCCAGCAGCAACGGGGGGGGTTCCCACAATGAGCAGTTCTTC. It specifies CASSNGGGSHNEQFF. Drawing the rest from reference TRBV11-2 and TRBJ2-1, the complete variable domain is EAGVAQSPRYKIIEKRQSVAFWCNPISGHATLYWYQQILGQGPKLLIQFQNNGVVDDSQLPKDRFSAERLKGVDSTLKIQPAKLEDSAVYLCASSNGGGSHNEQFFGPGTRLTVL.

In regard to this clonotype: Being one base from a much bigger clone, this may be a read error. The chain combines TRBV7-2 with TRBJ2-5; 11 nucleotides match TRBD1. This CDR3 has 17 residues. The J segment lost 11 bases and the V segment lost 4 bases, leaving 18 bases of the junction unmatched. Germline CDR1 is SGHTA and CDR2 is FQGNSA. As DNA, the CDR3 is TGTGCCAGCAGCTGGGGGACAGGGGGTCGTTCCTACAATGAGCAGTACTTC. Translating gives CASSWGTGGRSYNEQYF.

This clonotype was found a few times. The chain joins TRBV24-1 to TRBJ2-3, with 8 bases matching TRBD2. V gave up 0 bases and J gave up 5 bases; unmatched junction bases: 3. Germline values: CDR1 KGHDR, CDR2 SFDVKD. The CDR3 contains 15 residues. CDR3 in DNA: TGTGCCACCAGTGATTTGAGCGGGAGTGGAGATACGCAGTATTTT. Its protein product is CATSDLSGSGDTQYF.

This clonotype showed up just a few times. The CDR3 coding sequence is TGTGCCAGCAGTTTCGAGACAGGGGTTTCCTACGAGCAGTACTTC. The encoded protein is CASSFETGVSYEQYF. The J gene is TRBJ2-7, the V gene TRBV28; 8 bases are a match to TRBD1. Germline CDR1 and CDR2: MDHEN and SYDVKM. With V trimmed by 3 bases and J by 1 base, 5 bases remained unmatched. The CDR3 totals 15 residues.

The rearrangement links TRBV20-1 to TRBJ1-4; 11 positions agree with TRBD1. The germline V gene encodes CDR1 DFQATT and CDR2 SNEGSKA (reference sequence). The CDR3 runs to 12 residues. Here the CDR3 DNA reads TGCAACGGACAGGGGGCGGGTGAAAAACTGTTTTTT. It encodes CNGQGAGEKLFF.

The chain recombines TRBV10-3 with TRBJ2-3, with TRBD2 as a possible D gene (5 bases). There are 14 residues in the CDR3. Germline values: CDR1 ENHRY, CDR2 SYGVKD. The V and J ends lost 3 bases and 4 bases respectively, with 11 bases between them. CDR3 residues: CAISDPGKADTQYF. In DNA, the CDR3 is TGTGCCATCAGTGACCCGGGGAAGGCAGATACGCAGTATTTT.

The chain joins TRBV6-1 to TRBJ1-2; TRBD1 aligns across 8 bases. Germline assignment: CDR1 MNHNS and CDR2 SASEGT. The trim removed 6 bases at V and 2 bases at J, leaving 5 bases unmatched. The CDR3 has 14 residues. This CDR3 reads CASRRTGTNYGYTF. The CDR3 DNA sequence: TGTGCCAGCAGAAGGACAGGGACAAACTATGGCTACACCTTC.

This chain links TRBV5-1 with TRBJ2-7; 13 bases are a match to TRBD2. Looked up from germline, CDR1 is SGHRS and CDR2 is YFSETQ. V lost 4 bases, J lost 6 bases, and 4 bases stayed unmatched. This CDR3 comprises 14 residues. The CDR3 coding sequence is TGCGCCAGCAGCCTAACTAGCGGGAGGGTCGAGCAGTACTTC. This gives the protein CASSLTSGRVEQYF.

This clonotype was seen more than once but under ten times. This rearrangement joins TRBV6-1 to TRBJ2-7; D not resolved. V shed 6 bases and J shed 1 base, with 13 bases lying between them. From germline, CDR1 is MNHNS and CDR2 SASEGT. The CDR3 length is 14 residues. The CDR3 protein is CASSLAIVSYEQYF. The CDR3 DNA follows: TGTGCCAGCAGCTTAGCAATAGTTTCCTACGAGCAGTACTTC.

The chain uses TRBV7-8 and TRBJ2-5; no clear D gene. Trimming took 6 bases from V and 0 from J, leaving 14 bases between them. This CDR3 is 15 amino acids long. CDR1 and CDR2 (germline): SGHVS, FQNEAQ. The CDR3 region is CASSLLHTNQETQYF. As DNA, the CDR3 is TGTGCCAGCAGTCTGCTCCACACCAACCAAGAGACCCAGTACTTC.

Regarding this clonotype: A read error may account for a junction end that differs from germline. The chain joins TRBV7-3 to TRBJ2-2; the D call may be TRBD1 or TRBD2 (5 bases each). This CDR3 region has 15 residues. Germline CDR1 SGHTA, CDR2 FQGTGA. CDR3 coding DNA: TGTGCCAGCAGCCCAAACGGGGCTAACACCGGGGAGCGGTTTTTT. Translation gives CASSPNGANTGERFF.

This clonotype was detected only a few times. V is TRBV7-2 and J is TRBJ2-5; no firm D call. The V gene lost 0 bases and the J gene lost 3 bases, with 17 bases spanning the gap. This CDR3 is 17 amino acids long. The germline CDR1 and CDR2 sequences are SGHTA and FQGNSA. CDR3 in amino acids: CASSLAPTRRGKETQYF. The CDR3 nucleotides read TGTGCCAGCAGCTTAGCGCCAACCCGCCGAGGTAAAGAGACCCAGTACTTC.

CDR3 sequence reads: CASSLAGTGTHEQFF. DNA of the CDR3: TGTGCCAGCAGCTTGGCCGGGACAGGGACGCATGAGCAGTTCTTC. The V and J genes are TRBV7-9 and TRBJ2-1, with TRBD1 matching over 9 bases. The germline CDR1 and CDR2 sequences are SEHNR and FQNEAQ (reference sequence). The ends lost 3 bases at V and 8 bases at J; junction bases unmatched: 8. The CDR3 extends over 15 amino acids.

This clonotype came up a few times. This chain joins TRBV10-3 and TRBJ1-2, with 7 bases fitting TRBD1. The CDR3 sequence is 12 residues long. The junction had 8 bases not matched to a gene; V was cut back by 8 bases and J by 8 bases. Germline V gives CDR1 ENHRY, CDR2 SYGVKD. CDR3 nucleotides: TGTGCCATCCTGGACCAGGGGGAGGGCTACACCTTC. This sequence encodes CAILDQGEGYTF.

In this sample, this clonotype turned up a few times. This rearrangement joins TRBV30 to TRBJ2-5; D tentatively fits TRBD1 or TRBD2 (6 bases each). The CDR3 contains 12 residues. Trimming removed 8 bases at V and 5 bases at J, with 15 bases between. Germline CDR1 is GTSNPN and CDR2 is SVGIG (reference sequence). CDR3 nucleotides: TGTGCCGGAGAGGAGGGGGTGGAGACCCAGTACTTC. This translates into CAGEEGVETQYF.

The CDR3 here is CASSFRTGGGEETQYF. The CDR3 DNA reads TGTGCCAGCAGCTTTAGGACAGGGGGCGGAGAAGAGACCCAGTACTTC. The V and J genes are TRBV11-3 and TRBJ2-5, with 11 bases matching TRBD1. CDR1 and CDR2 from the germline V gene are SGHNT and YENEEA. The V gene end was trimmed by 3 bases and the J gene end by 3 bases; junction bases not matched to a gene: 6. This CDR3 has 16 residues.

This CDR3 reads CASSELEDTQYF. CDR3 coding DNA: TGTGCCAGCAGTGAACTCGAAGATACGCAGTATTTT. V usage is TRBV2 and J usage is TRBJ2-3, with D uncertain. Germline-derived CDR1 and CDR2 are SNHLY and FYNNEI. This CDR3 is 12 amino acids long. V was pared by 2 bases and J by 5 bases, with 5 bases between.

This rearrangement joins TRBV20-1 to TRBJ2-5, with D unclear. The germline V gene has CDR1 DFQATT and CDR2 SNEGSKA (reference sequence). The CDR3 runs to 14 residues. V was pared by 3 bases and J by 2 bases, with 13 bases between. The CDR3: CSASRIVTQETQYF. As DNA, the CDR3 is TGCAGTGCTAGTAGGATAGTAACGCAAGAGACCCAGTACTTC.

The chain links TRBV27 to TRBJ2-3; 11 bases match TRBD2. The CDR3 is made up of 15 amino acids. Germline V CDR1 and CDR2: MNHEY, SMNVEV (reference sequence). V lost 6 bases to trimming and J lost 4 bases; unmatched junction nucleotides: 6. The CDR3 coding sequence is TGTGCCAGCAGGGAACTAGCGGGAGCGTCAGATACGCAGTATTTT. It codes for CASRELAGASDTQYF.

The table lists this clonotype with a few counts. This chain links TRBV20-1 with TRBJ1-2, with 8 bases aligning to TRBD1. The V and J ends lost 6 bases and 5 bases, in that order; junction bases with no gene match: 11. This CDR3 has 14 amino acids. The germline V gene encodes CDR1 DFQATT and CDR2 SNEGSKA (reference sequence). Here the CDR3 DNA reads TGCAGTGCCCTCAGGGGTGGACAGGGTTATGGCTACACCTTC. This translates into CSALRGGQGYGYTF.

About this clonotype: One end of the junction is discordant with germline, which a read error may explain. The chain combines TRBV6-2 or TRBV6-3 with TRBJ1-1, with D tentatively TRBD1 (6 bases). The CDR3 has 13 residues. CDR1 is MNHEY and CDR2 is SVGEGT in the germline V gene. CDR3 DNA: TGTGCCTGCAGTTATTGGCAGGGGAGTGAAGCTTTCTTT. Its translation: CACSYWQGSEAFF.

The genes are TRBV5-1 and TRBJ2-5; 7 bases map to TRBD1. J gave up 11 bases and V 0 bases, and 16 bases lay outside the gene matches. Germline CDR1 is SGHRS and CDR2 is YFSETQ. This CDR3 is 16 amino acids long. CDR3 residues: CASSLESTGQLKKQYF. CDR3 bases: TGCGCCAGCAGCTTGGAGTCGACAGGGCAGTTGAAGAAGCAGTACTTC.

There are many counts of this clonotype. The rearrangement joins TRBV11-2 to TRBJ2-1, with TRBD1 matching 10 bases. V lost 5 bases, J lost 4 bases, and 8 bases stayed unmatched. Per germline, CDR1 SGHAT and CDR2 FQNNGV. This CDR3 is built from 16 residues. The CDR3 loop is CASSRLDRGLYNEQFF. The DNA for the CDR3 is TGTGCCAGCAGCCGTTTAGACAGGGGGCTATACAATGAGCAGTTCTTC.

This clonotype was recorded a few times. This chain uses TRBV20-1 with TRBJ2-1; D ambiguous. CDR1 and CDR2 (germline): DFQATT, SNEGSKA (reference sequence). The CDR3 has 12 residues. The V end lost 6 bases, the J end lost 3 bases, and 9 bases lay between the germline ends. CDR3 in DNA: TGCAGTGCCGCCCCGGACTACAATGAGCAGTTCTTC. Translating it yields CSAAPDYNEQFF.

This chain connects TRBV4-1 to TRBJ1-2; 12 bases agree with TRBD1. V was clipped by 1 base and J by 8 bases; unmatched bases: 2. Looked up from germline, CDR1 is MGHRA and CDR2 is YSYEKL. This CDR3 is 14 amino acids long. CDR3 in amino acids: CASSQGDRGHGYTF. DNA of the CDR3: TGCGCCAGCAGCCAAGGGGACAGGGGGCACGGCTACACCTTC.

This clonotype was observed at least ten times. The chain employs TRBV27 and TRBJ2-7; D possibly matches TRBD1 or TRBD2 (5 bases each). V was pared by 6 bases and J by 2 bases, with 11 bases between. There are 13 residues in the CDR3. Germline V lookup: CDR1 MNHEY, CDR2 SMNVEV (reference sequence). CDR3 coding DNA: TGTGCCAGCAGCCTGGGGACGACCTACGAGCAGTACTTC. Translated, it gives CASSLGTTYEQYF.

The rearrangement links TRBV29-1 to TRBJ2-4, with TRBD2 matching 8 bases. J gave up 9 bases and V 4 bases, and 14 bases lay outside the gene matches. The length of the CDR3 is 15 residues. Germline assignment: CDR1 SQVTM and CDR2 ANQGSEA. The CDR3 spells CSVAGASGPGGIQYF. The CDR3 region has the DNA TGCAGCGTTGCCGGGGCTAGCGGGCCGGGAGGCATTCAGTACTTC.

This clonotype was seen a handful of times. DNA for the CDR3: TGTGCCAGCAGCTCTTACCCTAGCGGGGGGAAAGAAGAGACCCAGTACTTC. Its protein product is CASSSYPSGGKEETQYF. V and J are TRBV13 and TRBJ2-5, with 11 bases lining up with TRBD2. V lost 4 bases to trimming and J lost 3 bases; unmatched junction nucleotides: 10. CDR1 is PRHDT, CDR2 FYEKMQ, per germline (reference sequence). The CDR3 is 17 amino acids. Full variable domain (outside the CDR3, taken from reference TRBV13 and TRBJ2-5): AAGVIQSPRHLIKEKRETATLKCYPIPRHDTVYWYQQGPGQDPQFLISFYEKMQSDKGSIPDRFSAQQFSDYHSELNMSSLELGDSALYFCASSSYPSGGKEETQYFGPGTRLLVL.

As regards this clonotype: Germline and junction disagree at one end, which may indicate a read error. CDR3 protein: CSAREGSRSGANVRTF. In DNA form, the CDR3 reads TGCAGTGCTAGAGAAGGGTCCCGCTCTGGGGCCAACGTCCGGACTTTC. The rearrangement uses TRBV20-1 and TRBJ2-6; D possibly corresponds to TRBD1 (5 bases). In germline, CDR1 is DFQATT, CDR2 SNEGSKA (reference sequence). The CDR3 runs 16 residues.

Only a few counts were recorded for this clonotype. V is TRBV10-3 and J is TRBJ2-2, with TRBD1 matching over 9 bases. V dropped 4 bases and J dropped 5; count of bases not matched to a gene: 11. Germline CDR1 is ENHRY and CDR2 is SYGVKD. CDR3 length: 17 residues. The CDR3 loop reads CAISAHSGTGTTGELFF. The CDR3 DNA reads TGTGCCATCAGTGCTCACTCCGGGACAGGGACGACCGGGGAGCTGTTTTTT.